The rows below give T cell receptor beta chains drawn from one sample of a study of blood T cell repertoires in COVID-19. Measured with immunoSEQ multiplex PCR; TCRdb has only the in-frame clones, and not every one. The sample has 410,000 or so clones; around nine tenths are singletons. Sequenced input: peripheral blood. The receptors were sampled from a woman aged 40 to 50 with COVID-19, enrolled during active disease. CDR3s include the opening cysteine and the closing phenylalanine or tryptophan. The order of the fields is CDR3 length, V gene, J gene, clone size, D gene, CDR3 protein, CDR3 DNA. The D gene is left open where the match is weak. Clone size is shown for a subset of rows, as once, few, many or a class of expanded clone.

length: 14; V: TRBV7-3; J: TRBJ1-2; size: NA; D: TRBD1; CDR3: CASSLTGQGEGYTF; DNA: TGTGCCAGCAGCCTAACGGGACAGGGAGAGGGCTACACCTTC
length: 14; V: TRBV7-7; J: TRBJ2-7; size: NA; D: NA; CDR3: CASSPGLRRDEQYF; DNA: TGTGCTAGCAGCCCGGGACTTCGTAGAGACGAGCAGTACTTC
length: 13; V: TRBV29-1; J: TRBJ2-7; size: NA; D: NA; CDR3: CSVGWGGAAEQYF; DNA: TGCAGCGTAGGCTGGGGGGGGGCGGCAGAGCAGTACTTC
length: 12; V: TRBV19; J: TRBJ1-2; size: NA; D: TRBD1; CDR3: CATSDRDYGYTF; DNA: TGTGCCACCTCGGACAGGGACTATGGCTACACCTTC
length: 15; V: TRBV15; J: TRBJ2-5; size: NA; D: TRBD1; CDR3: CATSRGRTGTETQYF; DNA: TGTGCCACCAGCAGAGGGCGGACAGGGACAGAGACCCAGTACTTC
length: 14; V: TRBV7-9; J: TRBJ2-3; size: once; D: NA; CDR3: CASSFGSRTDTQYF; DNA: TGTGCCAGCAGCTTCGGGTCTCGCACAGATACGCAGTATTTT
length: 16; V: TRBV7-3; J: TRBJ1-6; size: NA; D: TRBD1; CDR3: CASSLNGAGGYSPLHF; DNA: TGTGCCAGCAGCTTAAACGGAGCAGGGGGTTATTCACCCCTCCACTTT
length: 14; V: TRBV7-3; J: TRBJ1-1; size: NA; D: NA; CDR3: CASSPTGMNTEAFF; DNA: TGTGCCAGCAGCCCAACAGGGATGAACACTGAAGCTTTCTTT
length: 15; V: TRBV19; J: TRBJ1-6; size: NA; D: NA; CDR3: CASNSKQGNNSPLHF; DNA: TGTGCCAGTAATTCCAAACAGGGTAATAATTCACCCCTCCACTTT
length: 19; V: TRBV7-2; J: TRBJ1-3; size: NA; D: TRBD1; CDR3: CASSSPGQDQGLYGNTIYF; DNA: TGTGCCAGCAGCTCCCCGGGACAGGATCAGGGGCTCTATGGAAACACCATATATTTT
length: 14; V: TRBV28; J: TRBJ1-2; size: NA; D: TRBD1; CDR3: CASSSPTGGGGYTF; DNA: TGTGCCAGCAGTTCTCCGACAGGGGGTGGCGGCTACACCTTC
length: 15; V: TRBV7-2; J: TRBJ1-3; size: NA; D: NA; CDR3: CASSLIRSSGNTIYF; DNA: TGTGCCAGCAGCTTAATCCGGTCCTCTGGAAACACCATATATTTT
length: 14; V: TRBV5-6; J: TRBJ1-2; size: NA; D: NA; CDR3: CASSPRESDYGYTF; DNA: TGTGCCAGCAGCCCACGGGAGAGTGACTATGGCTACACCTTC
length: 17; V: TRBV11-2; J: TRBJ2-2; size: NA; D: TRBD2; CDR3: CASSLDRPGLGTGELFF; DNA: TGTGCCAGCAGCTTAGATAGGCCGGGACTAGGAACCGGGGAGCTGTTTTTT